Each of the 32 T cell receptor beta chains below was sequenced from the same sample in a study of T-cell reconstitution after alpha-beta-depleted transplantation in children. Preparing the TCRbeta library involved the use of unique molecular identifiers. TCRdb passed the PCR reads through MiXCR, listing each CDR3 protein once. Here the sample spans 350,000 to 450,000 distinct CDR3 sequences, approximately 20% being singletons. The sample here was PBMCs from the stem cell graft donor, taken from the stem cell graft. The receptors originated from a human donor who donated a stem cell graft to a child with acute myeloid leukemia.

CDR3 amino acids: CASSLSGAGGPRKQYF. The CDR3 DNA reads as TGTGCCAGCAGCTTAAGTGGGGCGGGAGGGCCCCGTAAGCAGTACTTC. The chain links TRBV7-9 to TRBJ2-7; TRBD2 aligns across 9 bases. CDR3 length: 16 residues. Germline CDR1 is SEHNR and CDR2 is FQNEAQ (reference sequence). Trimming took 2 bases from V and 8 from J; bases not matched to a gene: 13.

In this sample, this clonotype turned up a few times. The rearrangement uses TRBV6-5 and TRBJ2-3; 9 nucleotides match TRBD2. V gave up 0 bases and J gave up 3 bases; unmatched junction bases: 10. Germline assignment: CDR1 MNHEY and CDR2 SVGAGI. The CDR3 has 18 amino acids. The CDR3, as DNA: TGTGCCAGCAGTTACTCGGCGGGCGGGAGGGCTCGTACAGATACGCAGTATTTT. The encoded protein is CASSYSAGGRARTDTQYF.

The chain couples TRBV15 to TRBJ2-7, with TRBD2 matching 9 bases. The CDR3 is made up of 15 amino acids. Trimming took 3 bases from V and 4 from J; bases not matched to a gene: 7. Per the germline V gene, CDR1 is LNHNV and CDR2 is YYDKDF (reference sequence). The CDR3 DNA sequence: TGTGCCACCAGCAGTCGCGGGAGGGCCTCGTACGAGCAGTACTTC. The encoded protein is CATSSRGRASYEQYF.

The V and J genes are TRBV28 and TRBJ2-7; TRBD2 agrees at 7 bases. Trimming at V came to 3 bases and at J to 2 bases, leaving 10 bases not matched to a gene. Germline V gene data show CDR1 as MDHEN and CDR2 as SYDVKM. This CDR3 contains 16 residues. The CDR3 coding sequence is TGTGCCAGCAGTTTGCCTAGCGGAGATAGTCCCTACGAGCAGTACTTC. Residues: CASSLPSGDSPYEQYF. The variable domain in full, completed from reference TRBV28 and TRBJ2-7, reads DVKVTQSSRYLVKRTGEKVFLECVQDMDHENMFWYRQDPGLGLRLIYFSYDVKMKEKGDIPEGYSVSREKKERFSLILESASTNQTSMYLCASSLPSGDSPYEQYFGPGTRLTVT.

This chain connects TRBV5-1 to TRBJ2-5; D gene ambiguous. V was trimmed by 0 bases and J by 9 bases, leaving 6 bases between them. Germline lookup yields CDR1 SGHRS and CDR2 YFSETQ. The CDR3 extends over 11 amino acids. The CDR3: CASSLGEPQYF. CDR3 bases: TGCGCCAGCAGCTTGGGGGAACCCCAGTACTTC.

The V call is TRBV7-8, the J call TRBJ2-1, with 8 bases aligning to TRBD1. Per the germline V gene, CDR1 is SGHVS and CDR2 is FQNEAQ. Trimming cost V 5 bases and J 7 bases; bases outside gene matches: 13. CDR3 length: 16 amino acids. The DNA for the CDR3 is TGTGCCAGCAGCCAGACCGCGGGACAGGTATCTAATGAGCAGTTCTTC. It specifies CASSQTAGQVSNEQFF.

The gene calls are TRBV28 and TRBJ2-5, with D unclear. The CDR3 is made up of 15 amino acids. V lost 5 bases and J 4 bases, leaving 17 bases between the germline ends. CDR1 is MDHEN and CDR2 is SYDVKM in the germline V gene. CDR3 DNA sequence: TGTGCCAGCAGTCCAGGAACGTACCTCCGAGAGACCCAGTACTTC. Translated, it gives CASSPGTYLRETQYF.

In its sample, this clonotype was seen a few times. The J gene is TRBJ2-1, the V gene TRBV4-1; D not certain. The CDR3 is 13 amino acids. The V end lost 3 bases, the J end lost 8 bases, and 11 bases lay between the germline ends. Germline V gene data show CDR1 as MGHRA and CDR2 as YSYEKL. CDR3: CASSHGFGHEQFF. The CDR3 DNA sequence: TGCGCCAGCAGCCATGGGTTCGGGCATGAGCAGTTCTTC.

There are many counts of this clonotype. The chain is built from TRBV20-1 and TRBJ2-7; 14 nucleotides match TRBD2. Looked up from germline, CDR1 is DFQATT and CDR2 is SNEGSKA (reference sequence). V dropped 5 bases and J dropped 6; count of bases not matched to a gene: 9. CDR3 size: 15 residues. This chain's CDR3 is CSAAGLAGGLLEQYF. Written as DNA, the CDR3 is TGCAGTGCTGCCGGACTAGCGGGAGGACTGCTCGAGCAGTACTTC.

This clonotype occurred many times. This sequence joins TRBV20-1 and TRBJ2-2, with TRBD1 matching over 8 bases. The CDR3 totals 12 residues. The germline V gene encodes CDR1 DFQATT and CDR2 SNEGSKA (reference sequence). V dropped 6 bases and J dropped 6; count of bases not matched to a gene: 3. The CDR3 coding sequence is TGCAGTGCCCGGACAGGGCCCGGGGAGCTGTTTTTT. This encodes CSARTGPGELFF.

The sample holds a few counts of this clonotype. The chain carries TRBV6-5 and TRBJ2-7; D is unclear. The V and J ends lost 2 bases and 5 bases respectively, with 7 bases between them. Looked up from germline, CDR1 is MNHEY and CDR2 is SVGAGI. The CDR3 runs 12 residues. In DNA form, the CDR3 reads TGTGCCAGCAGTTACGCAGGTGACGAGCAGTACTTC. Its translation is CASSYAGDEQYF.

The chain employs TRBV5-1 and TRBJ1-4; 7 bases match TRBD1. This CDR3 comprises 14 residues. Germline V lookup: CDR1 SGHRS, CDR2 YFSETQ. The trim removed 0 bases at V and 7 bases at J, leaving 3 bases unmatched. The CDR3 protein is CASSLDRGGEKLFF. The CDR3 bases are TGCGCCAGCAGCTTGGACAGGGGAGGTGAAAAACTGTTTTTT.

This clonotype was picked up many times. One end of the junction does not line up with germline, which may come from a read error. The J gene is TRBJ2-1, the V gene TRBV5-1, with 10 bases lining up with TRBD2. The CDR3 extends over 11 amino acids. CDR1 SGHRS and CDR2 YFSETQ come from the germline V gene. This CDR3 is CASSSGTSVLF. The DNA of the CDR3 is TGCGCCAGCAGCTCCGGGACTAGCGTGCTCTTC. Full variable domain (remainder filled in from reference TRBV5-1 and TRBJ2-1): KAGVTQTPRYLIKTRGQQVTLSCSPISGHRSVSWYQQTPGQGLQFLFEYFSETQRNKGNFPGRFSGRQFSNSRSEMNVSTLELGDSALYLCASSSGTSVLFGPGTRLTVL.

The chain recombines TRBV20-1 with TRBJ2-2; 9 bases are shared with TRBD2. J was trimmed by 1 base and V by 6 bases; bases with no gene match: 12. Germline CDR1 is DFQATT and CDR2 is SNEGSKA (reference sequence). The CDR3 is made up of 17 amino acids. CDR3 nucleotides: TGCAGTGCAAAGAGAGCCCCTAGCGGGATGAACACCGGGGAGCTGTTTTTT. Encoded protein: CSAKRAPSGMNTGELFF.

J is TRBJ2-1 and V is TRBV4-1, with 10 bases fitting TRBD1. With 1 base clipped from V and 7 bases from J, the junction kept 16 bases outside the gene matches. Germline-derived CDR1 and CDR2 are MGHRA and YSYEKL. CDR3 size: 19 residues. CDR3 in amino acids: CASSQGFIGKDRGGNEQFF. CDR3 DNA: TGCGCCAGCAGCCAAGGATTTATCGGGAAGGACAGGGGGGGAAATGAGCAGTTCTTC.

This clonotype was observed a few times. The chain carries TRBV4-3 and TRBJ2-7; D could derive from TRBD1 or TRBD2 (6 bases each). The CDR3 is made up of 14 amino acids. The V gene lost 1 base and the J gene lost 2 bases, with 9 bases spanning the gap. The germline V gene has CDR1 LGHNA and CDR2 YSLEER. CDR3 sequence (DNA): TGCGCCAGCAGCCAAGCTAGGGGGGCCTACGAGCAGTACTTC. It encodes CASSQARGAYEQYF.

This clonotype was detected only a few times. This rearrangement joins TRBV12-3 or TRBV12-4 to TRBJ1-5, with a possible D match to TRBD1 (6 bases). CDR3 length equals 15 residues. Trimming stripped 3 bases from V and 3 bases from J, with 12 bases between. The CDR3 reads CASSFLGADNQPQHF. CDR3 nucleotide sequence: TGTGCCAGCAGTTTCCTGGGGGCTGACAATCAGCCCCAGCATTTT.

The chain uses TRBV11-2 and TRBJ2-1; 8 bases map to TRBD2. This CDR3 has 14 amino acids. Looked up from germline, CDR1 is SGHAT and CDR2 is FQNNGV. J lost 6 bases, V lost 4 bases, and 5 bases had no gene match. The CDR3 bases are TGTGCCAGCAGCTCCCGGACTAGCCTCAATGAGCAGTTCTTC. Translated: CASSSRTSLNEQFF.

The chain joins TRBV20-1 to TRBJ2-7; 10 bases align to TRBD2. Trimming at V came to 2 bases and at J to 1 base, leaving 8 bases not matched to a gene. The CDR3 contains 16 residues. Germline lookup yields CDR1 DFQATT and CDR2 SNEGSKA (reference sequence). As DNA, the CDR3 is TGCAGTGCTAGATTTACTAGCGGGATGGTTTCCTACGAGCAGTACTTC. This gives the protein CSARFTSGMVSYEQYF.

The chain combines TRBV12-3 or TRBV12-4 with TRBJ2-1, with TRBD2 matching over 11 bases. V gave up 7 bases and J gave up 4 bases; unmatched junction bases: 6. The CDR3 runs 15 residues. Here the CDR3 reads CASKKLAGEYNEQFF. CDR3 DNA: TGTGCCAGCAAGAAACTAGCGGGAGAATACAATGAGCAGTTCTTC.

This clonotype was detected many times. V gene TRBV5-6 combines with J gene TRBJ2-1; D unresolved. CDR3 length: 13 amino acids. Germline assignment: CDR1 SGHDT and CDR2 YYEEEE. V gave up 2 bases and J gave up 10 bases, with 13 bases separating them. The CDR3 DNA is TGTGCCAGCAGCTTCATTACGAGCGAAGAGCAGTTCTTC. Residues: CASSFITSEEQFF.

The chain uses TRBV30 and TRBJ2-3; 12 bases match TRBD2. The germline V gene has CDR1 GTSNPN and CDR2 SVGIG (reference sequence). Trimming at V came to 3 bases and at J to 1 base, leaving 2 bases not matched to a gene. The CDR3 is 15 amino acids. CDR3: CAWSRLAGGTDTQYF. The CDR3 region has the DNA TGTGCCTGGAGCCGACTAGCGGGAGGCACAGATACGCAGTATTTT. The complete variable domain, with remaining parts taken from reference TRBV30 and TRBJ2-3, reads SQTIHQWPATLVQPVGSPLSLECTVEGTSNPNLYWYRQAAGRGLQLLFYSVGIGQISSEVPQNLSASRPQDRQFILSSKKLLLSDSGFYLCAWSRLAGGTDTQYFGPGTRLTVL.

V is TRBV4-1 and J is TRBJ2-3; D may be TRBD2 (5 bases). Looked up from germline, CDR1 is MGHRA and CDR2 is YSYEKL. V shed 1 base and J shed 8 bases, with 22 bases lying between them. The CDR3 extends over 17 amino acids. The CDR3, as DNA: TGCGCCAGCAGCCAAGGCGTAATCGTAGCGAGCTGGGGTACGCAGTATTTT. It yields the protein CASSQGVIVASWGTQYF.

This clonotype came up many times. The chain is built from TRBV6-5 and TRBJ1-2; 7 positions match TRBD1. Germline loops: CDR1 MNHEY, CDR2 SVGAGI. The CDR3 runs 14 residues. J gave up 4 bases and V 1 base, and 3 bases lay outside the gene matches. The CDR3 nucleotides are TGTGCCAGCAGTTACTATCAGGGGGTCTATGGCTACACCTTC. It encodes CASSYYQGVYGYTF.

The chain has TRBV24-1 and TRBJ2-6; D uncertain. CDR1 KGHDR and CDR2 SFDVKD come from the germline V gene. The CDR3 has 13 residues. Between the trimmed V and J ends, which lost 10 bases and 0 bases, there was a span of 6 bases. This CDR3 reads CATRGSGANVLTF. The CDR3 region has the DNA TGTGCCACTCGTGGCTCTGGGGCCAACGTCCTGACTTTC.

The chain has TRBV14 and TRBJ2-1; unclear D gene. V lost 2 bases to trimming and J lost 0 bases, with 11 bases between them. CDR1 and CDR2 from the germline V gene are SGHDN and FVKESK. CDR3 length: 16 residues. CDR3 protein: CASSQTLASSYNEQFF. The CDR3 DNA follows: TGTGCCAGCAGCCAAACGCTGGCCAGCTCCTACAATGAGCAGTTCTTC.

CDR3 DNA: TGTGCCAGCAGTCGATCCACGGGTGAGCAGTTCTTC. It codes for CASSRSTGEQFF. The chain carries TRBV6-5 and TRBJ2-1, with no clear D. Per the germline V gene, CDR1 is MNHEY and CDR2 is SVGAGI. The CDR3 contains 12 residues. Between the trimmed V and J ends, which lost 5 bases and 9 bases, there was a span of 11 bases.

The rearrangement links TRBV11-2 to TRBJ2-1; unclear D gene. Trimming cost V 2 bases and J 8 bases, with 16 bases left between them. The CDR3 has 15 residues. Germline values: CDR1 SGHAT, CDR2 FQNNGV. CDR3 protein: CASSLSVSGRDEQFF. CDR3 nucleotide sequence: TGTGCCAGCAGCTTAAGTGTGTCGGGTCGGGATGAGCAGTTCTTC. The entire variable domain, with the rest obtained from reference TRBV11-2 and TRBJ2-1, is as follows: EAGVAQSPRYKIIEKRQSVAFWCNPISGHATLYWYQQILGQGPKLLIQFQNNGVVDDSQLPKDRFSAERLKGVDSTLKIQPAKLEDSAVYLCASSLSVSGRDEQFFGPGTRLTVL.

The chain carries TRBV4-1 and TRBJ2-7, with TRBD2 identical over 12 bases. This CDR3 contains 16 residues. CDR1 MGHRA and CDR2 YSYEKL come from the germline V gene. After removal of 0 bases from V and 3 bases from J, the junction contained 3 bases not matched to a gene. The CDR3 is CASSQETSGSFYEQYF. DNA of the CDR3: TGCGCCAGCAGCCAAGAGACTAGCGGGAGTTTCTACGAGCAGTACTTC.

The table lists this clonotype with a few counts. The chain is built from TRBV20-1 and TRBJ1-1; no clear D gene. The V end was cut by 5 bases, the J end by 6 bases, with 13 bases between. The CDR3 consists of 12 residues. Germline CDR1 is DFQATT and CDR2 is SNEGSKA (reference sequence). CDR3 bases: TGCAGTGCTCTCCTTCCAGACCCTGAAGCTTTCTTT. Amino acid sequence: CSALLPDPEAFF.

This chain uses TRBV5-5 with TRBJ2-7, with D hard to call. The CDR3 totals 13 residues. Germline lookup yields CDR1 SGHKS and CDR2 YYEKEE (reference sequence). The ends were cut back, 0 bases at V and 7 bases at J, with 11 bases in the middle. CDR3 sequence: CASSLAPNGEQYF. CDR3 DNA: TGTGCCAGCAGCTTGGCCCCAAACGGGGAGCAGTACTTC.

In this sample, this clonotype turned up many times. This chain uses TRBV29-1 with TRBJ2-6; D gene ambiguous. Germline CDR1 and CDR2: SQVTM and ANQGSEA. V dropped 4 bases and J dropped 1 base, with 8 bases sitting between them. The CDR3 consists of 14 residues. DNA of the CDR3: TGCAGCGTTGCTCAGACGTCTGGGGCCAACGTCCTGACTTTC. Its protein is CSVAQTSGANVLTF.